This paragraph reports one T cell receptor (beta chain). Its antigen remains unidentified. The PCR employed 60 Vbeta primers together with 13 Jbeta primers. Some clones are missing from TCRdb's copy, which holds only in-frame ones; the method was immunoSEQ multiplex PCR. The table shows about 120,000 clones, with about 84% occurring only once. The donors, nominally healthy at sampling, likely had unrecorded immune exposures. The data are from a study of cytomegalovirus exposure and HLA in healthy donors. The germline CDR1 and CDR2 sequences are KGHSH and LQKENI. The CDR3 length is 16 residues. With 6 bases removed from V and 1 base from J, the gap between germline ends came to 15 bases. Study observations and caveats: Segments of the TCR beta V type were, in most cases, productive about 87% or about 30% of the time in an earlier analysis.

The V call is TRBV18, the J call TRBJ2-2; tentative D call: TRBD1 (6 bases). The sequence came from a man aged 18 to 35 in good health and CMV-seropositive. Sequencing used PBMCs. In nucleotides, the CDR3 is TGTGCCAGCTCCCCTCTCGGCAGGGGGAACACCGGGGAGCTGTTTTTT. Translated: CASSPLGRGNTGELFF.